This TCR beta chain stems from a study of T cell changes during pregnancy in multiple sclerosis. In its sample, this clone was seen a few times. Unmatched junction bases numbered 5, after V lost 6 bases and J lost 2 bases. The CDR3 consists of 15 residues. Germline lookup yields CDR1 LNHNV and CDR2 YYDKDF (reference sequence). TCRdb's table, derived via immunoSEQ multiplex PCR, lists solely in-frame clones and lacks some. This table has just under 65,000 clones, almost 97% appearing once. The chain carries TRBV15 and TRBJ2-1, with 9 bases matching TRBD2. This receptor was identified in a female donor with multiple sclerosis, enrolled in a pregnancy study. Specimen: CD8+ T cells from peripheral blood mononuclear cells, collected after pregnancy. The CDR3 DNA is TGTGCCACCAGAAATAGCGGGAGCCCCTACAATGAGCAGTTCTTC. Translated: CATRNSGSPYNEQFF.